The 24 T cell receptor beta chains listed next were all sequenced from one sample in a study of OX40 agonist ivuxolimab in advanced cancers. Assay: immunoSEQ multiplex PCR; the TCRdb copy retains only in-frame clones and omits some. The data show 25,000 to 30,000 clones, about nine tenths seen once. Here the sequenced sample was CD4+ or CD8+ T cells sorted from blood, taken in a trial of the OX40 agonist ivuxolimab. These receptor sequences come from an adult with an advanced solid tumor such as melanoma, head and neck, liver or kidney cancer.

This clone was seen once. J is TRBJ2-5 and V is TRBV29-1; 10 bases agree with TRBD2. TRBJ2-7 matches the DNA end more closely, so the J call is doubtful. This CDR3 region has 16 residues. Per germline, CDR1 SQVTM and CDR2 ANQGSEA. CDR3 sequence reads: CSVPRGGRTSGYEQYF. DNA of the CDR3: TGCAGCGTACCTCGGGGCGGCCGGACTAGCGGCTACGAGCAGTACTTC.

This rearrangement joins TRBV27 to TRBJ2-6; the D gene could be TRBD1 or TRBD2 (5 bases each). CDR3 length: 18 residues. Germline loops: CDR1 MNHEY, CDR2 SMNVEV (reference sequence). Trimming took off 1 base at V and 0 bases at J, with 13 bases between the two ends. CDR3 bases: TGTGCCAGCAGTTTATTTGTGGGACCGCTCTCTGGGGCCAACGTCCTGACTTTC. It is translated as CASSLFVGPLSGANVLTF.

The chain couples TRBV4-3 to TRBJ2-7; 7 bases are a match to TRBD2. The CDR3 extends over 17 amino acids. Germline CDR1 reads LGHNA; CDR2 reads YSLEER. Trimming at V came to 0 bases and at J to 7 bases, leaving 15 bases not matched to a gene. The CDR3 sequence is CASSQDLSRGSRREQYF. The CDR3 DNA sequence: TGCGCCAGCAGCCAAGATCTCTCTCGCGGGAGCCGAAGGGAGCAGTACTTC.

The chain couples TRBV4-1 to TRBJ2-3; D may be TRBD1 or TRBD2 (5 bases each). V lost 1 base and J lost 2, with 16 bases in between. The CDR3 has 17 amino acids. Germline V CDR1 and CDR2: MGHRA, YSYEKL. CDR3 sequence reads: CASSQVAGTGVTDTQYF. The CDR3 region has the DNA TGCGCCAGCAGCCAAGTTGCTGGGACCGGGGTCACAGATACGCAGTATTTT.

This sequence joins TRBV9 and TRBJ2-1; D tentatively fits TRBD1 or TRBD2 (5 bases each). Trimming pared 3 bases from V and 5 bases from J, leaving 18 bases between. Looked up from germline, CDR1 is SGDLS and CDR2 is YYNGEE. The CDR3 contains 16 residues. The CDR3 bases are TGTGCCAGCAGCGATCGTCCCCCCGGGACCGACAATGAGCAGTTCTTC. Encoded protein: CASSDRPPGTDNEQFF. Combining the CDR3 with reference TRBV9 and TRBJ2-1 gives the whole variable domain DSGVTQTPKHLITATGQRVTLRCSPRSGDLSVYWYQQSLDQGLQFLIQYYNGEERAKGNILERFSAQQFPDLHSELNLSSLELGDSALYFCASSDRPPGTDNEQFFGPGTRLTVL.

Only one count was recorded for this clone. The chain is built from TRBV7-2 and TRBJ2-1, with a tentative D call TRBD1 (6 bases). Trimming left V 6 bases short and J 8 bases short, with 20 bases between. The CDR3 loop spans 15 amino acids. In germline, CDR1 is SGHTA, CDR2 FQGNSA. The CDR3 region has the DNA TGTGCCAGCAGTCCCGGGACAAGGGTTGTCGATGAGCAGTTCTTC. This sequence encodes CASSPGTRVVDEQFF.

The CDR3 loop reads CASSDSGGVYEQYF. CDR3 in DNA: TGTGCCAGCAGCGATAGCGGAGGGGTCTACGAGCAGTACTTC. This sequence joins TRBV7-9 and TRBJ2-7; tentative D call: TRBD2 (6 bases). Germline CDR1 SEHNR, CDR2 FQNEAQ (reference sequence). The V and J ends lost 5 bases and 3 bases respectively, with 14 bases between them. The CDR3 length is 14 residues.

The chain recombines TRBV27 with TRBJ1-2; TRBD1 might be the D (5 bases). Trimming shortened V by 6 bases and J by 0 bases, and 11 bases separated the two germline ends. The CDR3 spans 14 residues. Germline values: CDR1 MNHEY, CDR2 SMNVEV (reference sequence). The CDR3 bases are TGTGCCAGCAGCCTGACAGAATCTAACTATGGCTACACCTTC. This translates into CASSLTESNYGYTF.

The rearrangement links TRBV5-1 to TRBJ1-1, with D perhaps matching TRBD1 (5 bases). This CDR3 has 17 amino acids. Trimming cost V 0 bases and J 0 bases, with 15 bases left between them. Looked up from germline, CDR1 is SGHRS and CDR2 is YFSETQ. CDR3 DNA: TGCGCCAGCAGCTTGGCGTTCGTCGGGGCGATGAACACTGAAGCTTTCTTT. Its translation: CASSLAFVGAMNTEAFF. Complete variable domain (other parts from reference TRBV5-1 and TRBJ1-1): KAGVTQTPRYLIKTRGQQVTLSCSPISGHRSVSWYQQTPGQGLQFLFEYFSETQRNKGNFPGRFSGRQFSNSRSEMNVSTLELGDSALYLCASSLAFVGAMNTEAFFGQGTRLTVV.

The rearrangement joins TRBV14 to TRBJ2-1; 9 bases match TRBD2. Germline lookup yields CDR1 SGHDN and CDR2 FVKESK. The CDR3 runs 13 residues. V was pared by 4 bases and J by 8 bases, with 3 bases of the junction left unmatched. The CDR3 protein is CASSLAGDYEQFF. The CDR3 DNA follows: TGTGCCAGCAGCCTAGCGGGAGACTATGAGCAGTTCTTC.

The chain recombines TRBV5-6 with TRBJ2-5, with TRBD1 identical over 8 bases. CDR1 is SGHDT and CDR2 is YYEEEE in the germline V gene. V shed 4 bases and J 2 bases; nucleotides not matched to a gene: 4. The CDR3 contains 14 residues. The CDR3 DNA reads as TGTGCCAGCAGCCCATGGACAGGGCAAGAGACCCAGTACTTC. The encoded protein is CASSPWTGQETQYF. The variable domain in full, with the rest retrieved from reference TRBV5-6 and TRBJ2-5, is DAGVTQSPTHLIKTRGQQVTLRCSPKSGHDTVSWYQQALGQGPQFIFQYYEEEERQRGNFPDRFSGHQFPNYSSELNVNALLLGDSALYLCASSPWTGQETQYFGPGTRLLVL.

The chain recombines TRBV11-2 with TRBJ2-7, with 9 bases aligning to TRBD1. This CDR3 is 14 amino acids long. V was clipped by 3 bases and J by 6 bases; unmatched bases: 6. Germline V gene data show CDR1 as SGHAT and CDR2 as FQNNGV. CDR3 bases: TGTGCCAGCAGCTTTGGGGACAGGGTAGGCGAGCAGTACTTC. Amino acid sequence: CASSFGDRVGEQYF.

This chain connects TRBV27 to TRBJ2-1; TRBD2 is a possible D gene (6 bases). CDR3 size: 13 residues. V was pared by 2 bases and J by 6 bases, with 8 bases between. The V gene's germline CDR1 is MNHEY and CDR2 SMNVEV (reference sequence). CDR3 in DNA: TGTGCCAGCAGTTTAGGAGGGCTCAATGAGCAGTTCTTC. As protein: CASSLGGLNEQFF.

The chain couples TRBV2 to TRBJ2-5, with TRBD1 matching 8 bases. Germline loops: CDR1 SNHLY, CDR2 FYNNEI. The trim removed 6 bases at V and 3 bases at J, leaving 18 bases unmatched. The CDR3 extends over 18 amino acids. The CDR3 bases are TGTGCCAGCAGCGCGCCAAAGTCCAGGGGGCGGGTAGAAGAGACCCAGTACTTC. Protein: CASSAPKSRGRVEETQYF.

This clone appeared once. The chain uses TRBV11-2 and TRBJ2-5, with a tentative D call TRBD2 (5 bases). Germline V gene data show CDR1 as SGHAT and CDR2 as FQNNGV. The CDR3 totals 16 residues. V was cut by 0 bases and J by 0 bases, with 11 bases left in between. The CDR3 is CASSLDRTGNQETQYF. Written as DNA, the CDR3 is TGTGCCAGCAGCTTAGATCGTACGGGGAACCAAGAGACCCAGTACTTC.

The chain links TRBV28 to TRBJ2-2; 8 bases match TRBD2. V trimming: 6 bases; J trimming: 5 bases; junction bases outside the gene matches: 5. From germline, CDR1 is MDHEN and CDR2 SYDVKM. The CDR3 sequence is 14 residues long. The CDR3 nucleotides are TGTGCCAGCAGAGGACTAGCAAGGACCGGGGAGCTGTTTTTT. Encoded protein: CASRGLARTGELFF.

The V gene is TRBV19, the J gene TRBJ1-3; D gene uncertain. The V and J ends lost 4 bases and 3 bases respectively, with 10 bases between them. Germline CDR1 reads LNHDA; CDR2 reads SQIVND (reference sequence). The CDR3 extends over 14 amino acids. The CDR3 bases are TGTGCCAGTAGTAAAAGGAATATTGGAAACACCATATATTTT. Protein product: CASSKRNIGNTIYF.

The gene calls are TRBV27 and TRBJ2-5; perhaps TRBD1 as D (6 bases). V dropped 10 bases and J dropped 5 bases, with 14 bases sitting between them. Per the germline V gene, CDR1 is MNHEY and CDR2 is SMNVEV (reference sequence). This CDR3 comprises 12 residues. The CDR3 DNA sequence: TGTGCCACCACGGACAGTTCGGAGACCCAGTACTTC. As protein: CATTDSSETQYF.

To note about this clone: At one of its ends the junction is not consistent with the germline gene, which may arise from a read error. V and J are TRBV6-6 and TRBJ1-2; tentative D call: TRBD1 (5 bases). Germline CDR1 reads MNHNY; CDR2 reads SVGAGI (reference sequence). The CDR3 sequence is 14 residues long. In DNA, the CDR3 is TGTGCCAGCAGCCAGGGCAGGGAAGACTACGGCTACACCTTC. Protein product: CASSQGREDYGYTF.

The rearrangement joins TRBV10-1 to TRBJ1-3, with 8 bases that match TRBD1. CDR1 WNHNN and CDR2 SYGVQD come from the germline V gene (reference sequence). With 6 bases clipped from V and 0 bases from J, the junction kept 4 bases outside the gene matches. The CDR3 runs to 15 residues. Written as DNA, the CDR3 is TGCGCCAGCAGCCGGGACAGGAGCTCTGGAAACACCATATATTTT. Its protein is CASSRDRSSGNTIYF.

The J gene is TRBJ1-1, the V gene TRBV29-1; D is possibly TRBD1 (6 bases). Trimming cost V 6 bases and J 5 bases, with 19 bases left between them. The CDR3 is 14 residues long. CDR1 is SQVTM and CDR2 is ANQGSEA in the germline V gene. The CDR3 nucleotides read TGCAGCGTGGCCCCAGGGGTAGGGGGGACTGAAGCTTTCTTT. Translation: CSVAPGVGGTEAFF. Full variable domain (remainder filled in from reference TRBV29-1 and TRBJ1-1): SAVISQKPSRDICQRGTSLTIQCQVDSQVTMMFWYRQQPGQSLTLIATANQGSEATYESGFVIDKFPISRPNLTFSTLTVSNMSPEDSSIYLCSVAPGVGGTEAFFGQGTRLTVV.

The CDR3 sequence is CASSKLRSSPLHF. As DNA, the CDR3 is TGTGCCAGCAGCAAACTCCGTTCCTCACCCCTCCACTTT. The V gene is TRBV21-1, the J gene TRBJ1-6. TRBV21-1 is termed a pseudogene. The CDR3 runs 13 residues.

Only one count was recorded for this clone. DNA of the CDR3: TGTGCCAGCAGGGGCTACGAGCAGTACTTC. Its protein product is CASRGYEQYF. V usage is TRBV25-1 and J usage is TRBJ2-7, with D unresolved. The germline CDR1 and CDR2 sequences are MGHDK and SYGVNS. The CDR3 contains 10 residues. The germline V and J ends were trimmed by 6 bases and 3 bases, with 3 bases remaining between them.

The V call is TRBV27, the J call TRBJ2-7; 9 bases are shared with TRBD2. Trimming cost V 0 bases and J 7 bases; bases outside gene matches: 10. The CDR3 sequence is 16 residues long. Germline CDR1 and CDR2: MNHEY and SMNVEV (reference sequence). Written as DNA, the CDR3 is TGTGCCAGCAGTTTATCCGTGGAGCTAGCGGGAAGGGAGCAGTACTTC. It is translated as CASSLSVELAGREQYF.